These T cell receptor beta chains were read from a single sample in a study of memory CD4+ T cells and cytomegalovirus serostatus. Only in-frame clones appear in the TCRdb table, and some are missing; sequencing was by immunoSEQ multiplex PCR. Counted here are about 25,000 clones, around 75% occurring once; the ten biggest clones make up 0.68%. The specimen was memory CD4+ T cells from blood. All receptors come from an adult in good health and CMV-seronegative. CDR3s include the opening cysteine and the closing phenylalanine or tryptophan. D genes are given only for firm matches. Clone size is shown for a subset of rows, as once, few, many or a class of expanded clone.

D gene,J gene,clone size,V gene,CDR3 DNA,CDR3 protein
.,TRBJ1-6,.,TRBV7-2,TGTGCCAGCAGCTTAGGTTCGCCAGGGACGAATTCACCCCTCCACTTT,CASSLGSPGTNSPLHF
TRBD1,TRBJ2-3,.,TRBV28,TGTGCCAGCAGTTTACGGACAGGGGGAGTAGATACGCAGTATTTT,CASSLRTGGVDTQYF
TRBD1,TRBJ1-6,.,TRBV7-8,TGTGCCAGCAATTTCGAGACAGGGGTTAATTCACCCCTCCACTTT,CASNFETGVNSPLHF
TRBD2,TRBJ2-7,.,TRBV5-1,TGCGCCAGCAGCTTGGCGGGACTAGCGGGGAAGTACGAGCAGTACTTC,CASSLAGLAGKYEQYF
.,TRBJ1-2,few,TRBV7-9,TGTGCCAGCAGTCCAAGTGCAGGGATGGAGAGCTACACCTTC,CASSPSAGMESYTF
.,TRBJ1-2,.,TRBV9,TGTGCCAGCAGCGCTGGGGAGGGGGCTAACTATGGCTACACCTTC,CASSAGEGANYGYTF
TRBD1,TRBJ1-6,once,TRBV12-5,TGTGCTAGTGGTCCCGGACAGGGAGGCTCACCCCTCCACTTT,CASGPGQGGSPLHF
.,TRBJ1-6,few,TRBV6-6,TGTGCCAGCAGTTCGGGACATTATAATTCACCCCTCCACTTT,CASSSGHYNSPLHF
.,TRBJ1-5,.,TRBV19,TGTGCCAGTAGTATTGTCCAGATCTATCAGCCCCAGCATTTT,CASSIVQIYQPQHF
.,TRBJ2-7,.,TRBV11-3,TGTGCCAGCAGCTCCACCTCCTACGAGCAGTACTTC,CASSSTSYEQYF
TRBD1,TRBJ1-5,.,TRBV6-5,TGTGCCAGCAGTCGAACAGGGGATCGACAGCCCCAGCATTTT,CASSRTGDRQPQHF
.,TRBJ2-7,.,TRBV7-8,TGTGCCAGCAGTTCAACATACAGTTACGAGCAGTACTTC,CASSSTYSYEQYF
TRBD1,TRBJ1-1,few,TRBV30,TGTGCCTGGACCGGACAGGGGAACACTGAAGCTTTCTTT,CAWTGQGNTEAFF
TRBD2,TRBJ2-1,.,TRBV11-3,TGTGCCAGCAGCGGGACTAGCGGGGGGGCCGGTACCTATGAGCAGTTCTTC,CASSGTSGGAGTYEQFF
TRBD1,TRBJ2-2,.,TRBV11-3,TGTGCCAGCAGCAACCGGGACAGGACCCACGGGGAGCTGTTTTTT,CASSNRDRTHGELFF
TRBD1,TRBJ2-2,.,TRBV28,TGTGCCAGCAGTTACCCAGCTCCGGGACAGGGGACCCAACTAAACACCGGGGAGCTGTTTTTT,CASSYPAPGQGTQLNTGELFF
.,TRBJ2-3,.,TRBV28,TGTGCCAGCAGTCTACCCTCGACACGGACAATTCGCACAGATACGCAGTATTTT,CASSLPSTRTIRTDTQYF
.,TRBJ2-1,.,TRBV7-3,TGTGCCAGCAGCTTCGGTCAGGCTGAGCAGTTCTTC,CASSFGQAEQFF
.,TRBJ1-2,.,TRBV20-1,TGCAGTGCCGGGCCTGGTTCCGGCTACACCTTC,CSAGPGSGYTF
.,TRBJ1-2,medium-sized,TRBV25-1,TGTGCCAGCAGTAAAAACGACGGACTATATGGCTACACCTTC,CASSKNDGLYGYTF
.,TRBJ1-5,.,TRBV7-9,TGTGCCAGCAGCTCGGGCGGCAGGGGCAATCAGCCCCAGCATTTT,CASSSGGRGNQPQHF
.,TRBJ2-7,.,TRBV5-1,TGCGCCAGCAGCTTGACGACATACACCTACGAGCAGTACTTC,CASSLTTYTYEQYF
TRBD1,TRBJ1-1,.,TRBV11-1,TGTGCCAGCAGCTCTGGAACAGGGGCCCGGAACACTGAAGCTTTCTTT,CASSSGTGARNTEAFF
.,TRBJ2-3,.,TRBV5-8,TGTGCCAGCAGACAGGAGTTTGGGCTGTATTTT,CASRQEFGLYF
.,TRBJ2-2,.,TRBV6-1,TGTGCCAGCAGTGCCAGATCCGGGGAGCTGTTTTTT,CASSARSGELFF
TRBD1,TRBJ2-2,once,TRBV11-2,TGTGCCAGCAGCCCCCTTAGGGGGCCCAGCGGGGAGCTGTTTTTT,CASSPLRGPSGELFF
.,TRBJ1-3,few,TRBV9,TGTGCCAGCAGCGCTAAACCGGTACCATCTGGAAACACCATATATTTT,CASSAKPVPSGNTIYF
TRBD2,TRBJ2-3,.,TRBV19,TGTGCCAGTAGTACTAGCGGGGCCTACACAGATACGCAGTATTTT,CASSTSGAYTDTQYF
.,TRBJ2-6,.,TRBV5-1,TGCGCCAGCAGCTCGCTTCTTAGGGGCTCAGGGAGTTCTGGGGCCAACGTCCTGACTTTC,CASSSLLRGSGSSGANVLTF
.,TRBJ1-2,.,TRBV4-3,TGCGCCAGCAGCCAAGAGTTCGGGGACACCTCATATGGCTACACCTTC,CASSQEFGDTSYGYTF
.,TRBJ2-3,.,TRBV7-6,TGTGCCAGCGGGGGGCGCACAGATACGCAGTATTTT,CASGGRTDTQYF
TRBD2,TRBJ2-1,.,TRBV6-5,TGTGCCAGCAGTTTAGCGGGGGGAGATTACAATGAGCAGTTCTTC,CASSLAGGDYNEQFF
TRBD2,TRBJ2-1,.,TRBV7-3,TGTGCCAGCAGCCAAGGACTAGCGGTCTACAATGAGCAGTTCTTC,CASSQGLAVYNEQFF
.,TRBJ1-2,.,TRBV2,TGTGCCAGCAGTGAAACTGGGGTGCTGGGAGGCTACACCTTC,CASSETGVLGGYTF
.,TRBJ2-5,.,TRBV29-1,TGCAGCGTTGACACCCAAGAGACCCAGTACTTC,CSVDTQETQYF
.,TRBJ2-2,few,TRBV29-1,TGCAGCGTCGGGGTTACCGGGGAGCTGTTTTTT,CSVGVTGELFF
.,TRBJ1-2,.,TRBV2,TGTGCCAGCAGTGGGGACAACGGCTATGGCTACACCTTC,CASSGDNGYGYTF
.,TRBJ1-2,.,TRBV6-5,TGTGCCAGCAGTTACACGGGGGGCGCTGATGGCTACACCTTC,CASSYTGGADGYTF
.,TRBJ2-3,.,TRBV11-2,TGTGCCAGCAGCTTAAAGTCGCGTAGGCAGGGCAGAGATACGCAGTATTTT,CASSLKSRRQGRDTQYF